This TCR beta chain was identified during a study of T-cell reconstitution after alpha-beta-depleted transplantation in children. Points from the study as a whole: The study reportedly traced alpha-beta T cells about two months after transplant to several hundred expanded graft clones. There were some patients whose high TCRbeta diversity at day 60 came from surviving recipient T cells and thymic progenitors.

Trimming took off 6 bases at V and 1 base at J, with 10 bases between the two ends. This CDR3 is built from 15 residues. Germline lookup yields CDR1 MNHEY and CDR2 SMNVEV (reference sequence). Regarding this clonotype: The antigen is unknown.

It was with unique molecular identifiers that the TCRbeta library was prepared. MiXCR was run by TCRdb on the PCR reads, yielding one entry per CDR3 protein. Among just under 250,000 distinct CDR3 sequences listed, around 25% were seen once. The receptor was derived from a girl aged 2 to 10 with Fanconi anemia, due to receive a stem cell transplant. V is TRBV27 and J is TRBJ2-6; D uncertain. Material: PBMCs, obtained before TCRalphabeta/CD19-depleted stem cell transplant. CDR3 in amino acids: CASRAMGSGANVLTF. For the CDR3, the DNA is TGTGCCAGCAGAGCCATGGGGTCTGGGGCCAACGTCCTGACTTTC.